The 8 T cell receptor beta chains in this list originate from one sample, sequenced in a study of CD8 T cells in Susac syndrome (dated by TCRdb to the late 2010s). Library creation used the immunoSEQ multiplex PCR assay. RNA was extracted using the RNeasy kit, and roughly 0.45 to 1 microgram was reverse transcribed with random hexamers. TCRdb's own reprocessing of the public reads used fastp at Q25 and MiXCR and kept productive beta chains. Rows merge per CDR3 protein into single entries with the most common DNA and genes. This sample lists some 260,000 distinct CDR3 sequences; around 83% were detected once. The ten largest make up around 0.12% of the sample. The sample consisted of CD8+ T cells from PBMCs. Source of these receptors: a human donor with multiple sclerosis.

This chain connects TRBV12-3 or TRBV12-4 to TRBJ2-2; TRBD2 aligns across 12 bases. The trim removed 3 bases at V and 5 bases at J, leaving 10 bases unmatched. The CDR3 covers 18 residues. The CDR3, as DNA: TGTGCCAGCAGTTTGATGAGACCTAGCGGGAGGGATACCGGGGAGCTGTTTTTT. Residues: CASSLMRPSGRDTGELFF.

The genes are TRBV21-1 and TRBJ1-6; the table calls TRBD1, which could not be checked here. TRBV21-1 is an annotated pseudogene. This CDR3 has 15 amino acids. The CDR3 DNA reads as TGTGCCAGCAGCACTTCCGGGACAGGGGTGTCACCCCTCCACTTT. Translated: CASSTSGTGVSPLHF.

The chain combines TRBV6-1 with TRBJ1-1; D gene ambiguous. CDR1 and CDR2 from the germline V gene are MNHNS and SASEGT. This CDR3 is 16 amino acids long. The V end was cut by 5 bases, the J end by 2 bases, with 18 bases between. This CDR3 reads CASSNALMGFNTEAFF. CDR3 bases: TGTGCCAGCAGTAATGCACTGATGGGGTTCAACACTGAAGCTTTCTTT.

The V call is TRBV5-1, the J call TRBJ2-1, with 9 bases fitting TRBD2. J lost 7 bases, V lost 4 bases, and 12 bases had no gene match. This CDR3 region has 16 residues. Germline V lookup: CDR1 SGHRS, CDR2 YFSETQ. For the CDR3, the DNA is TGCGCCAGCAGCCCGGGTAGGATAGCGGGAGTTAATGAGCAGTTCTTC. It yields the protein CASSPGRIAGVNEQFF.

This chain uses TRBV21-1 with TRBJ2-4; TRBD2 is the table's D call and was not checked against the DNA. TRBV21-1 is a listed pseudogene. The CDR3 has 15 amino acids. The CDR3 here is CASSGSGSHGNIQYF. The CDR3 DNA reads TGTGCCAGCAGCGGGAGCGGGAGTCACGGAAACATTCAGTACTTC.

This CDR3 is CASSEGQGILGGYTF. CDR3 nucleotide sequence: TGTGCCAGCAGCGAGGGACAGGGAATTTTGGGAGGCTACACCTTC. The V and J genes are TRBV7-9 and TRBJ1-2; 9 bases align to TRBD1. The V segment lost 5 bases and the J segment 8 bases; nucleotides outside the gene matches: 12. Germline V gene lookup returns CDR1 SEHNR and CDR2 FQNEAQ (reference sequence). The CDR3 totals 15 residues.

The J gene is TRBJ2-1, the V gene TRBV7-9; 7 bases match TRBD2. V lost 7 bases and J lost 6; bases outside the gene matches: 9. CDR1 SEHNR and CDR2 FQNEAQ come from the germline V gene (reference sequence). The CDR3 is 14 residues long. The CDR3 region has the DNA TGTGCCAGCATGACGGGAGGTAGACTCAATGAGCAGTTCTTC. Encoded protein: CASMTGGRLNEQFF.

The chain combines TRBV28 with TRBJ1-2; D may be TRBD1 (6 bases). The CDR3 loop spans 17 amino acids. Trimming took off 6 bases at V and 2 bases at J, with 22 bases between the two ends. Germline V gives CDR1 MDHEN, CDR2 SYDVKM. The CDR3 sequence is CASRFTGYGGKNYGYTF. As DNA, the CDR3 is TGTGCCAGCAGGTTCACGGGATACGGGGGCAAGAACTATGGCTACACCTTC.